This T cell receptor (beta chain) was documented in a study of blood T cell repertoires in COVID-19. Generated by immunoSEQ multiplex PCR, the TCRdb table keeps only in-frame clones and is missing some. The sample contains about 170,000 clones, approximately 80% of which appear only once. The CDR3 sequence is 15 residues long. CDR1 MGHRA and CDR2 YSYEKL come from the germline V gene. V lost 1 base to trimming and J lost 0 bases; unmatched junction nucleotides: 2. Sample: PBMCs or T cells enriched from blood (not recorded which). The TCR comes from a man between 50 and 59 years old who had recovered from COVID-19. V is TRBV4-1 and J is TRBJ1-1; 7 positions match TRBD1. The CDR3 sequence: CASSQATGMNTEAFF. Here the CDR3 DNA reads TGCGCCAGCAGCCAAGCGACAGGGATGAACACTGAAGCTTTCTTT.